These 11 T cell receptor beta chains were all obtained from the same sample, sequenced in a study of cytomegalovirus exposure and HLA in healthy donors. A multiplex PCR was run with 60 Vbeta primers and 13 Jbeta primers. The protocol was immunoSEQ multiplex PCR, while the TCRdb copy is restricted to in-frame clones and leaves out a portion. This sample carries 200,000 to 250,000 clones, with roughly 0.98% going to the ten biggest clones. The specimen was PBMCs. The receptors here all came from a woman between 25 and 40 years old in good health and CMV-seropositive.

V usage is TRBV2 and J usage is TRBJ2-2; TRBD2 aligns across 9 bases. The germline V gene has CDR1 SNHLY and CDR2 FYNNEI. The CDR3 length is 18 residues. V gave up 6 bases and J gave up 0 bases; unmatched junction bases: 11. CDR3 in amino acids: CASRRDSGGVPNTGELFF. Here the CDR3 DNA reads TGTGCCAGCAGGAGGGATAGCGGGGGCGTACCGAACACCGGGGAGCTGTTTTTT.

This chain joins TRBV5-8 and TRBJ2-7; tentative D call: TRBD1 (6 bases). V gave up 0 bases and J gave up 5 bases, with 12 bases separating them. CDR3 length equals 14 residues. In germline, CDR1 is SGHTS, CDR2 YDEGEE. This chain's CDR3 is CASSLGQGYNEQYF. CDR3 DNA sequence: TGTGCCAGCAGCTTGGGTCAGGGGTATAACGAGCAGTACTTC. The full variable domain, its missing parts supplied by reference TRBV5-8 and TRBJ2-7, is EAGVTQSPTHLIKTRGQQATLRCSPISGHTSVYWYQQALGLGLQFLLWYDEGEERNRGNFPPRFSGRQFPNYSSELNVNALELEDSALYLCASSLGQGYNEQYFGPGTRLTVT.

The chain employs TRBV15 and TRBJ2-3, with 7 bases matching TRBD2. With 8 bases clipped from V and 3 bases from J, the junction kept 8 bases outside the gene matches. This CDR3 has 14 residues. CDR1 is LNHNV and CDR2 is YYDKDF in the germline V gene (reference sequence). CDR3: CATRGRRGTDTQYF. The CDR3 region has the DNA TGTGCCACCCGGGGGAGGCGGGGGACAGATACGCAGTATTTT. Full variable domain (outside the CDR3, taken from reference TRBV15 and TRBJ2-3): DAMVIQNPRYQVTQFGKPVTLSCSQTLNHNVMYWYQQKSSQAPKLLFHYYDKDFNNEADTPDNFQSRRPNTSFCFLDIRSPGLGDTAMYLCATRGRRGTDTQYFGPGTRLTVL.

This chain links TRBV5-1 with TRBJ2-3; D may be TRBD1 (6 bases). The CDR3 runs to 14 residues. Trimming shortened V by 4 bases and J by 6 bases, and 15 bases separated the two germline ends. Germline-derived CDR1 and CDR2 are SGHRS and YFSETQ. Here the CDR3 reads CASSASSGVDTQYF. In nucleotides, the CDR3 is TGCGCCAGCAGCGCCAGTTCAGGGGTTGATACGCAGTATTTT.

The chain employs TRBV6-1 and TRBJ1-1; TRBD1 matches at 8 bases. The germline gives CDR1 MNHNS, CDR2 SASEGT. V was clipped by 6 bases and J by 1 base; unmatched bases: 1. The CDR3 extends over 13 amino acids. CDR3 sequence: CASRQGGNTEAFF. The CDR3 DNA sequence: TGTGCCAGCAGACAGGGGGGGAACACTGAAGCTTTCTTT.

CDR3 sequence reads: CASRPGETYNEQFF. The CDR3 DNA sequence: TGTGCCAGCAGGCCGGGGGAAACCTACAATGAGCAGTTCTTC. This sequence joins TRBV5-4 and TRBJ2-1, with D perhaps TRBD2 (6 bases). This CDR3 is 14 amino acids long. Germline V gene lookup returns CDR1 SGHNT and CDR2 YYREEE (reference sequence). Trimming pared 5 bases from V and 2 bases from J, leaving 11 bases between.

This rearrangement joins TRBV9 to TRBJ2-2; TRBD2 matches 8 bases. The J segment lost 3 bases and the V segment lost 3 bases, leaving 4 bases of the junction unmatched. The CDR3 is 15 residues long. In germline, CDR1 is SGDLS, CDR2 YYNGEE. In DNA, the CDR3 is TGTGCCAGCAGCGAGACGGGGGGGGACACCGGGGAGCTGTTTTTT. Encoded protein: CASSETGGDTGELFF.

This chain connects TRBV6-5 to TRBJ1-5; 9 nucleotides match TRBD1. CDR1 and CDR2 (germline): MNHEY, SVGAGI. With V trimmed by 5 bases and J by 7 bases, 6 bases remained unmatched. The CDR3 is 14 residues long. As DNA, the CDR3 is TGTGCCAGCAGTGGACAGGGGAGAGTGCAGCCCCAGCATTTT. Encoded protein: CASSGQGRVQPQHF.

CDR3 amino acids: CAWSAQFPGHENQPQHF. In nucleotides, the CDR3 is TGTGCCTGGAGTGCCCAGTTCCCGGGACACGAAAATCAGCCCCAGCATTTT. The chain uses TRBV30 and TRBJ1-5; tentatively, D is TRBD1 (6 bases). Germline lookup yields CDR1 GTSNPN and CDR2 SVGIG (reference sequence). V lost 1 base to trimming and J lost 4 bases, with 20 bases between them. The CDR3 loop spans 17 amino acids.

The chain carries TRBV5-8 and TRBJ1-6; D is ambiguous. Germline CDR1 reads SGHTS; CDR2 reads YDEGEE. V was shortened by 0 bases and J by 9 bases, with 7 bases between the two germline ends. The CDR3 loop spans 13 amino acids. CDR3 in DNA: TGTGCCAGCAGCTTGGTCGCAGGTTCACCCCTCCACTTT. It encodes CASSLVAGSPLHF.

This chain joins TRBV4-1 and TRBJ1-4; 9 bases are shared with TRBD1. This CDR3 spans 18 amino acids. Germline V gene lookup returns CDR1 MGHRA and CDR2 YSYEKL. The V and J ends lost 1 base and 1 base, in that order; junction bases with no gene match: 7. The CDR3 reads CASSQVGTGSITNEKLFF. CDR3 DNA: TGCGCCAGCAGCCAAGTAGGGACAGGGAGTATAACTAATGAAAAACTGTTTTTT.